The present entry profiles one T cell receptor (beta chain) with its context. This sample is drawn from a study of shared clonotypes between healthy human individuals. Overall study: Participating donors consisted of a couple of women and a few men aged 18 to 49.

This CDR3 comprises 19 residues. Method: immunoSEQ multiplex PCR; TCRdb's copy keeps in-frame clones and lacks some. The repertoire has around 500,000 clones, around four fifths of them found once; the top ten carry around 12%. The rearrangement joins TRBV21-1 to TRBJ2-4. TRBV21-1 is a pseudogene locus. This TCR derives from a woman between 35 and 50 years old in good health. Some clones in this sample may be carry-over from other donors' samples. Sample: PBMCs. For the CDR3, the DNA is TGTGCCAGCAGCAAACGGGGGGCAGGGGGGCTCTTAGCCAAAAACATTCAGTACTTC. Amino acid sequence: CASSKRGAGGLLAKNIQYF.